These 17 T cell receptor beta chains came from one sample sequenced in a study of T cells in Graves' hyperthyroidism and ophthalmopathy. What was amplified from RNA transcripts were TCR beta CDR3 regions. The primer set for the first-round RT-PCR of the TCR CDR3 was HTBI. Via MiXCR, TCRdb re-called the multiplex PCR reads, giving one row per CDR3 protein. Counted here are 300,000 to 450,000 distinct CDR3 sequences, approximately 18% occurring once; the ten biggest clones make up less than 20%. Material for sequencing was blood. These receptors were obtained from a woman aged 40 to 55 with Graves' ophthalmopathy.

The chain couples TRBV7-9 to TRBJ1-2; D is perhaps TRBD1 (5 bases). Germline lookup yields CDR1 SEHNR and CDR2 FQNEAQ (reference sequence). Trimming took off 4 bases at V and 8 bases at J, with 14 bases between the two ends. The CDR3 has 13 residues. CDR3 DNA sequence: TGTGCCAGCAGCTCGGGGCCGGCTCGGGGCTACACCTTC. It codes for CASSSGPARGYTF. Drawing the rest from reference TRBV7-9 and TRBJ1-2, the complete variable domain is DTGVSQNPRHKITKRGQNVTFRCDPISEHNRLYWYRQTLGQGPEFLTYFQNEAQLEKSRLLSDRFSAERPKGSFSTLEIQRTEQGDSAMYLCASSSGPARGYTFGSGTRLTVV.

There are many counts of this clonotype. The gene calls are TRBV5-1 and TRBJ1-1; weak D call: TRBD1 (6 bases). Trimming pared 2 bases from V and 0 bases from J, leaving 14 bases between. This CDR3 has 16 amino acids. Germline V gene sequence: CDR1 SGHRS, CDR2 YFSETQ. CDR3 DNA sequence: TGCGCCAGCAGCTTAACAGGGATGGGTGTGAACACTGAAGCTTTCTTT. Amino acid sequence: CASSLTGMGVNTEAFF. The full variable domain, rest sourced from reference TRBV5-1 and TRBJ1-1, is KAGVTQTPRYLIKTRGQQVTLSCSPISGHRSVSWYQQTPGQGLQFLFEYFSETQRNKGNFPGRFSGRQFSNSRSEMNVSTLELGDSALYLCASSLTGMGVNTEAFFGQGTRLTVV.

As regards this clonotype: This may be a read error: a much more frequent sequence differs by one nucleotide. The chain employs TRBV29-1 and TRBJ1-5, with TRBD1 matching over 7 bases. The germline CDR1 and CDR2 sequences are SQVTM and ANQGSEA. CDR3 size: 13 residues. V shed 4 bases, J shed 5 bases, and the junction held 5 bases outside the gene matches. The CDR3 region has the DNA TGCAGCGTTGGCGGGACAGAGTATCAGCCCCAGCATTTT. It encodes CSVGGTEYQPQHF.

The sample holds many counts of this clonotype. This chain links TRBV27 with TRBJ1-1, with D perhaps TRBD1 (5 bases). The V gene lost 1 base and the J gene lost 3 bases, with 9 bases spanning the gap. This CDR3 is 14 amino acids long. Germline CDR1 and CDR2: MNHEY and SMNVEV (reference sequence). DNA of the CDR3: TGTGCCAGCAGTTTATGGCCAGGGCACACTGAAGCTTTCTTT. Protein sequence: CASSLWPGHTEAFF.

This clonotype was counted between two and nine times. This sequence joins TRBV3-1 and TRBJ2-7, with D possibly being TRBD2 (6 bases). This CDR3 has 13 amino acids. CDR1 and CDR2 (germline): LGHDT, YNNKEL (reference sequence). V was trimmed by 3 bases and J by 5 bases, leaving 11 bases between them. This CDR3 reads CASSQTRRDEQYF. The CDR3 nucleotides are TGTGCCAGCAGCCAGACTAGGCGGGACGAGCAGTACTTC.

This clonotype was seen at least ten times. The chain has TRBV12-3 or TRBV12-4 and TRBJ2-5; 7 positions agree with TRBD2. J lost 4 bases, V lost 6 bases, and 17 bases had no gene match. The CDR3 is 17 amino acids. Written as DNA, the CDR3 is TGTGCCAGCAGCTTTCTTCTGGGGCGGGAGATCGGAGAGACCCAGTACTTC. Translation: CASSFLLGREIGETQYF.

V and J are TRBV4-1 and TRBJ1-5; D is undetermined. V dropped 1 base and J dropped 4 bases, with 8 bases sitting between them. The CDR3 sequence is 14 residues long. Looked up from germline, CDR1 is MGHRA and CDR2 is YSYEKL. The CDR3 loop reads CASSQVIWNQPQHF. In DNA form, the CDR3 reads TGCGCCAGCAGCCAAGTTATCTGGAATCAGCCCCAGCATTTT.

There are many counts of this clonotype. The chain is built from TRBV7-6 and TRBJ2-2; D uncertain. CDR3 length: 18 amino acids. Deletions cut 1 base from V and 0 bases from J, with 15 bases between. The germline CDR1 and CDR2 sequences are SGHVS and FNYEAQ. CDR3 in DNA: TGTGCCAGCAGCTTAGTAATAGGTAGTGAGACGAACACCGGGGAGCTGTTTTTT. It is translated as CASSLVIGSETNTGELFF.

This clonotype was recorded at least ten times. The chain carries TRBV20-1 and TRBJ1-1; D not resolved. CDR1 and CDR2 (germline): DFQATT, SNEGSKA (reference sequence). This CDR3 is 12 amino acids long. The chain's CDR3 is CKTTGEDTEAFF. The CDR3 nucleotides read TGCAAAACGACCGGCGAGGACACTGAAGCTTTCTTT.

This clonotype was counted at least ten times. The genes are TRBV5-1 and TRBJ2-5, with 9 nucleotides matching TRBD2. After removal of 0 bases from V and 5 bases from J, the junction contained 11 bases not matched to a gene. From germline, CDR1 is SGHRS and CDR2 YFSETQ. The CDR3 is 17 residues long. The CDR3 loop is CASSLEPIGTSRETQYF. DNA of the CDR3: TGCGCCAGCAGCTTGGAACCGATCGGGACTAGCCGGGAGACCCAGTACTTC.

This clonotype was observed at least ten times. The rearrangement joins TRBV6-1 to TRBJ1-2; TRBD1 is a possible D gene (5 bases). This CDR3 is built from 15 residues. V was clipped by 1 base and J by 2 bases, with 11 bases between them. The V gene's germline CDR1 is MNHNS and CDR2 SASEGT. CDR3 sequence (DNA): TGTGCCAGCAGTGAAGGAGGCGGGGGAAACTATGGCTACACCTTC. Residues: CASSEGGGGNYGYTF.

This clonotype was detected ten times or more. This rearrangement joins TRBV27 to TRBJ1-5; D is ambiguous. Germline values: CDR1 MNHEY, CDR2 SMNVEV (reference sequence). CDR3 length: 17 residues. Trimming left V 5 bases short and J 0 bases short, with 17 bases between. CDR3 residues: CASSQVMAQNSNQPQHF. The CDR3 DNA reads TGTGCCAGCAGTCAGGTCATGGCCCAAAATAGCAATCAGCCCCAGCATTTT.

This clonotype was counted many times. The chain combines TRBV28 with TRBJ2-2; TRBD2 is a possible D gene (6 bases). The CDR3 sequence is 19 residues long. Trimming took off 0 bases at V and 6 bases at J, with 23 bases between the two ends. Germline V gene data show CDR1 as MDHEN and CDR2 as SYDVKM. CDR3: CASSLWFGRAGRSAGELFF. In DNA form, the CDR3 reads TGTGCCAGCAGTTTATGGTTTGGGCGAGCGGGCCGGAGCGCCGGGGAGCTGTTTTTT. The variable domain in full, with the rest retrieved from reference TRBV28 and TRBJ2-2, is DVKVTQSSRYLVKRTGEKVFLECVQDMDHENMFWYRQDPGLGLRLIYFSYDVKMKEKGDIPEGYSVSREKKERFSLILESASTNQTSMYLCASSLWFGRAGRSAGELFFGEGSRLTVL.

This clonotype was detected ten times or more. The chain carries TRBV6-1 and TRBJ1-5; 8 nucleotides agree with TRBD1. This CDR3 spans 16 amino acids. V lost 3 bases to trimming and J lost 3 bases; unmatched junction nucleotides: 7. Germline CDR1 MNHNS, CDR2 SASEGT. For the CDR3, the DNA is TGTGCCAGCAGTGATTACGGGACAGGCATCAATCAGCCCCAGCATTTT. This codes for CASSDYGTGINQPQHF.

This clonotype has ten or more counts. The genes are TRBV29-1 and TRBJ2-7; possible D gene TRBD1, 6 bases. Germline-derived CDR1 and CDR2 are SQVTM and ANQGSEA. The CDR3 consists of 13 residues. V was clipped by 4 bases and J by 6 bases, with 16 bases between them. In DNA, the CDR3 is TGCAGCGTTGGCTATGGAACAGGGTCCGAGCAGTACTTC. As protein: CSVGYGTGSEQYF.

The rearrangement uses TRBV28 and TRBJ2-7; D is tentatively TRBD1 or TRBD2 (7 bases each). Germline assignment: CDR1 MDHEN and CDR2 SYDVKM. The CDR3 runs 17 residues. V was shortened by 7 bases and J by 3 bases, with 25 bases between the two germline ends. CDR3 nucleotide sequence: TGTGCCAGCACCGGGACAGTCCTCAGGCGGGAGTTCTACGAGCAGTACTTC. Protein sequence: CASTGTVLRREFYEQYF. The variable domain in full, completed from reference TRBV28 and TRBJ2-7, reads DVKVTQSSRYLVKRTGEKVFLECVQDMDHENMFWYRQDPGLGLRLIYFSYDVKMKEKGDIPEGYSVSREKKERFSLILESASTNQTSMYLCASTGTVLRREFYEQYFGPGTRLTVT.

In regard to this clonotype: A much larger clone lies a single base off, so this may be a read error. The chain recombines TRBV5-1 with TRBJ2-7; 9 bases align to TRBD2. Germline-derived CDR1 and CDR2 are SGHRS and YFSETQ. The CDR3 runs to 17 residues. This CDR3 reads CASGFRSGGRGVYEQYF. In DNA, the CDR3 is TGCGCCAGCGGCTTCAGATCCGGCGGGAGGGGTGTGTACGAGCAGTACTTC.